These 10 T cell receptor beta chains came from one sample sequenced in a study of cytomegalovirus exposure and HLA in healthy donors. A multiplex PCR was run with 60 Vbeta primers and 13 Jbeta primers. Measured with immunoSEQ multiplex PCR; TCRdb has only the in-frame clones, and not every one. Recorded for this sample: roughly 82,000 clones. Material for sequencing was PBMCs. The receptors were gathered from an older woman in good health and CMV-seronegative.

The chain has TRBV2 and TRBJ2-1, with D possibly being TRBD2 (5 bases). V was pared by 5 bases and J by 7 bases, with 15 bases between. The CDR3 has 14 amino acids. CDR1 is SNHLY and CDR2 is FYNNEI in the germline V gene. In DNA, the CDR3 is TGTGCCAGCAGTCCCGGGATGGGTTGGAATGAGCAGTTCTTC. The encoded protein is CASSPGMGWNEQFF.

This chain connects TRBV4-3 to TRBJ2-5; 7 bases line up with TRBD1. The CDR3 covers 15 residues. Trimming removed 6 bases from V and 5 bases from J; junction bases left unmatched: 12. Germline V CDR1 and CDR2: LGHNA, YSLEER. CDR3 sequence: CASSFGDSPLETQYF. CDR3 nucleotide sequence: TGCGCCAGCAGTTTTGGGGACAGCCCATTGGAGACCCAGTACTTC.

V and J are TRBV19 and TRBJ2-1; TRBD2 agrees at 12 bases. This CDR3 has 16 residues. Germline V gives CDR1 LNHDA, CDR2 SQIVND (reference sequence). Germline trimming cut 7 bases from V and 0 bases from J; bases unmatched to any gene: 4. The chain's CDR3 is CASTSTSGSSYNEQFF. CDR3 sequence (DNA): TGTGCCAGTACCTCGACTAGCGGGAGCTCCTACAATGAGCAGTTCTTC.

The rearrangement joins TRBV7-9 to TRBJ2-1; TRBD2 aligns across 11 bases. The J segment lost 6 bases and the V segment lost 0 bases, leaving 1 base of the junction unmatched. The CDR3 loop spans 15 amino acids. CDR1 and CDR2 (germline): SEHNR, FQNEAQ (reference sequence). CDR3 in amino acids: CASSLAGTSGNEQFF. The CDR3 nucleotides read TGTGCCAGCAGCTTAGCCGGGACTAGCGGCAATGAGCAGTTCTTC.

The chain combines TRBV5-1 with TRBJ2-2; 8 nucleotides line up with TRBD2. Trimming cost V 0 bases and J 6 bases; bases outside gene matches: 7. CDR1 and CDR2 (germline): SGHRS, YFSETQ. The CDR3 has 16 residues. Here the CDR3 reads CASSLAGTSAAGELFF. The CDR3 DNA reads as TGCGCCAGCAGCTTGGCCGGGACTAGTGCCGCCGGGGAGCTGTTTTTT.

V and J are TRBV5-1 and TRBJ2-1; TRBD2 agrees at 7 bases. Germline values: CDR1 SGHRS, CDR2 YFSETQ. Trimming took 0 bases from V and 3 from J; bases not matched to a gene: 6. CDR3 length: 16 amino acids. CDR3 nucleotides: TGCGCCAGCAGCTTGGGACGGGAGGAAATCTACAATGAGCAGTTCTTC. Translating gives CASSLGREEIYNEQFF.

This sequence joins TRBV29-1 and TRBJ1-1; 7 bases fit TRBD1. CDR1 and CDR2 (germline): SQVTM, ANQGSEA. V was pared by 6 bases and J by 8 bases, with 6 bases of the junction left unmatched. The CDR3 spans 11 residues. The CDR3 protein is CSVPTGPEAFF. CDR3 nucleotides: TGCAGCGTACCGACAGGGCCAGAAGCTTTCTTT.

The genes are TRBV7-8 and TRBJ2-7, with 7 bases lining up with TRBD1. This CDR3 comprises 15 residues. After removal of 5 bases from V and 3 bases from J, the junction contained 10 bases not matched to a gene. Germline CDR1 reads SGHVS; CDR2 reads FQNEAQ. The CDR3 loop reads CASSTRSGTDYEQYF. CDR3 in DNA: TGTGCCAGCAGCACAAGGTCCGGGACAGACTACGAGCAGTACTTC.

V gene TRBV7-3 combines with J gene TRBJ2-1, with 10 bases identical to TRBD2. The CDR3 loop spans 16 amino acids. Germline loops: CDR1 SGHTA, CDR2 FQGTGA. V lost 1 base and J lost 8; bases outside the gene matches: 8. CDR3 DNA: TGTGCCAGCAGCTTAAGGCCTAGCGGGAGTATCGATGAGCAGTTCTTC. Residues: CASSLRPSGSIDEQFF. The variable domain in full, completed from reference TRBV7-3 and TRBJ2-1, reads GAGVSQTPSNKVTEKGKYVELRCDPISGHTALYWYRQSLGQGPEFLIYFQGTGAADDSGLPNDRFFAVRPEGSVSTLKIQRTERGDSAVYLCASSLRPSGSIDEQFFGPGTRLTVL.

This sequence joins TRBV2 and TRBJ2-1; unclear D gene. The germline V gene has CDR1 SNHLY and CDR2 FYNNEI. CDR3 length: 11 residues. Trimming stripped 6 bases from V and 6 bases from J, with 6 bases between. CDR3 residues: CASRYGNEQFF. The CDR3, as DNA: TGTGCCAGCAGATACGGCAATGAGCAGTTCTTC. The complete variable domain, with remaining parts taken from reference TRBV2 and TRBJ2-1, reads EPEVTQTPSHQVTQMGQEVILRCVPISNHLYFYWYRQILGQKVEFLVSFYNNEISEKSEIFDDQFSVERPDGSNFTLKIRSTKLEDSAMYFCASRYGNEQFFGPGTRLTVL.